This T cell receptor beta chain was found in a study of T cell repertoires in cytomegalovirus infection (dated by TCRdb to about 2019). For the wider study: Donor HLA type was relevant to the analysis, as public TCR beta signatures indicated carriage of CMV infection together with the matching HLA type.

Of note for this clonotype: The antigen it binds to is not known. No much larger clone is present one base from it, and per-base qualities are unavailable.

The full study reports these points: Cumulative frequency of public TCR beta family members discriminated carriers of CMV infection plus the relevant HLA type in this cohort and an independent approximately 370-donor cohort. The ex vivo response was dominated by HLA-C-restricted CMV-specific TCR beta clonotypes, which also provided the single most frequent clonotype in two of eight donors.

Sequencing relied on an Illumina HiSeq 1500. The public reads were quality trimmed at Q25 with fastp and then assembled into clones with MiXCR by TCRdb, keeping productive beta chains. One record per CDR3 amino acid sequence lists the most common genes and DNA. This sample is represented by fewer than 250,000 distinct CDR3 sequences; more than 9% of them were singletons. Of the sample, 1.5% to 2% is held by the ten largest clones. V is cut by 0 bases and J by 4 bases, and the space between the germline ends is 11 bases. The CDR3, cysteine through phenylalanine, is 14 amino acids long. The read is trimmed to its CDR3 DNA, 42 bases read in frame from base 1. Looking up the germline V gene (reference sequence) yields CDR1 SGHNT and CDR2 YYREEE.

The sequence derives from a human donor in good health (CMV status not recorded). Some clones in this sample may be carry-over from other donors' samples. The V and J segments used are TRBV5-4 and TRBJ2-7, with the D gene not confidently named. Source material: PBMCs. Here the CDR3 is given as CASSLDTGRYEQYF. The sequenced DNA is TGTGCCAGCAGCTTGGACACTGGTCGGTACGAGCAGTACTTC.